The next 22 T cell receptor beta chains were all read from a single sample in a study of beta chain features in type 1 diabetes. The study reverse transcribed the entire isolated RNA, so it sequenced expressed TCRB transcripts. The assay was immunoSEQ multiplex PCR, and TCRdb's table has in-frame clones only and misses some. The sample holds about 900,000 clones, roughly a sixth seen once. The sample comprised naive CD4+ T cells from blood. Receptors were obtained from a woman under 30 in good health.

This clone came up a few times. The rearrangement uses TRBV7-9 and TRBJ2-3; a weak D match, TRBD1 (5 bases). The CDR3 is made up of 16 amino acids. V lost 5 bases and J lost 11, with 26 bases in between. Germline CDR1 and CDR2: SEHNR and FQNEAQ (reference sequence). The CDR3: CASSAGGDRVGKGQYF. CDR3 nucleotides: TGTGCCAGCAGCGCCGGCGGCGACAGAGTAGGGAAGGGGCAGTATTTT.

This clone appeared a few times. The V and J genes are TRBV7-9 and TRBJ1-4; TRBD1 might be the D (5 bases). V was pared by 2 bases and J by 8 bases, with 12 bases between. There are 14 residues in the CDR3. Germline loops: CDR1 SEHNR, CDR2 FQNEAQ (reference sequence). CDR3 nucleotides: TGTGCCAGCAGCTTACCGGGGGTACGGGAAAAACTGTTTTTT. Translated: CASSLPGVREKLFF.

The CDR3 bases are TGTGCCAGCAGCTTAGCTAGGGCAGCCCAAGAGACCCAGTACTTC. This encodes CASSLARAAQETQYF. The chain uses TRBV7-2 and TRBJ2-5; D not resolved. The CDR3 loop spans 15 amino acids. V was trimmed by 0 bases and J by 1 base, leaving 9 bases between them. From germline, CDR1 is SGHTA and CDR2 FQGNSA.

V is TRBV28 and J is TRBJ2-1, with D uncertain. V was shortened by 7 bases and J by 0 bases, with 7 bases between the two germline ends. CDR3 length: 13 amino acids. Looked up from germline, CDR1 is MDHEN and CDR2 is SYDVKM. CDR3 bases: TGTGCCAGCACCTCCAGCTCCTACAATGAGCAGTTCTTC. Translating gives CASTSSSYNEQFF.

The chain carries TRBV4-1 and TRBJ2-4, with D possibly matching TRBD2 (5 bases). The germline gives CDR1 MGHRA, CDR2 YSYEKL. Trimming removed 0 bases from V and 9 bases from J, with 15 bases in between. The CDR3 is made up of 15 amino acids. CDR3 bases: TGCGCCAGCAGCCAAGAGTCGGGCGCTGAGGGCATTCAGTACTTC. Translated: CASSQESGAEGIQYF.

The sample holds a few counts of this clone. DNA for the CDR3: TGTGCCAGCAGCCGGGGACCGCTGGGCACCAGATCCTACGAGCAGTACTTC. It codes for CASSRGPLGTRSYEQYF. J is TRBJ2-7 and V is TRBV7-2; D possibly uses TRBD1 or TRBD2 (5 bases each). Germline V gives CDR1 SGHTA, CDR2 FQGNSA. The V gene lost 5 bases and the J gene lost 1 base, with 21 bases spanning the gap. The CDR3 has 17 residues.

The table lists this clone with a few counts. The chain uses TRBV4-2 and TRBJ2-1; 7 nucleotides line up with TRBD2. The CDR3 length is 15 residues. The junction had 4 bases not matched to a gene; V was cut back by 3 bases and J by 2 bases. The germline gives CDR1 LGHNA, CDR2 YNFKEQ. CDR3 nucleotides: TGTGCCAGCAGCCACACACTAGCGACCTACAATGAGCAGTTCTTC. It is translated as CASSHTLATYNEQFF.

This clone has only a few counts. The CDR3 DNA sequence: TGTGCCAGCAGCCTCCGGATATTTGGGAGCGGGAGGCAGACAGATACGCAGTATTTT. This codes for CASSLRIFGSGRQTDTQYF. The chain is built from TRBV11-2 and TRBJ2-3; 9 bases are a match to TRBD2. Germline values: CDR1 SGHAT, CDR2 FQNNGV. V shed 5 bases, J shed 3 bases, and the junction held 18 bases outside the gene matches. This CDR3 has 19 amino acids.

CDR3 in amino acids: CASSLGAGAVNTGELFF. CDR3 bases: TGTGCCAGCAGTTTAGGTGCAGGGGCTGTAAACACCGGGGAGCTGTTTTTT. This rearrangement joins TRBV28 to TRBJ2-2, with D maybe TRBD1 (6 bases). V gave up 2 bases and J gave up 2 bases, with 15 bases separating them. The CDR3 loop spans 17 amino acids. Germline V gives CDR1 MDHEN, CDR2 SYDVKM.

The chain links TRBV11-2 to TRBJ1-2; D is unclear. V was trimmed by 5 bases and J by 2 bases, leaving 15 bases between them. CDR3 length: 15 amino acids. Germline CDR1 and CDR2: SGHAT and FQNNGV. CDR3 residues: CASSPIRTENYGYTF. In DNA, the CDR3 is TGTGCCAGCAGCCCCATACGAACAGAAAACTATGGCTACACCTTC. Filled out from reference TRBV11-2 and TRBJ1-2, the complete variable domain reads EAGVAQSPRYKIIEKRQSVAFWCNPISGHATLYWYQQILGQGPKLLIQFQNNGVVDDSQLPKDRFSAERLKGVDSTLKIQPAKLEDSAVYLCASSPIRTENYGYTFGSGTRLTVV.

Here the CDR3 reads CASSHRDRAEKLFF. The CDR3 DNA is TGTGCCAGCAGTCACCGGGACAGGGCCGAAAAACTGTTTTTT. V gene TRBV6-5 combines with J gene TRBJ1-4; 9 nucleotides align to TRBD1. V was pared by 5 bases and J by 8 bases, with 6 bases of the junction left unmatched. Per the germline V gene, CDR1 is MNHEY and CDR2 is SVGAGI. This CDR3 has 14 residues.

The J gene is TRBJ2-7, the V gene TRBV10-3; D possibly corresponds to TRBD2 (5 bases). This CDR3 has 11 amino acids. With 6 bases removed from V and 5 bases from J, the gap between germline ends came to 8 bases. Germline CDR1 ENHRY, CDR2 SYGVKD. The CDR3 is CAIRSGDEQYF. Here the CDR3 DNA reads TGTGCCATCAGAAGCGGAGACGAGCAGTACTTC.

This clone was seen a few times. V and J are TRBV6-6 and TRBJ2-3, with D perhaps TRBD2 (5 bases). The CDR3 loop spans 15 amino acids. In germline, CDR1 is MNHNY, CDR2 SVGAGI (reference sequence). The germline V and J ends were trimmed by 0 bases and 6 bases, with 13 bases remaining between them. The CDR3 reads CASSYSPGTTDTQYF. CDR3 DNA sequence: TGTGCCAGCAGTTACTCGCCGGGAACAACCGATACGCAGTATTTT.

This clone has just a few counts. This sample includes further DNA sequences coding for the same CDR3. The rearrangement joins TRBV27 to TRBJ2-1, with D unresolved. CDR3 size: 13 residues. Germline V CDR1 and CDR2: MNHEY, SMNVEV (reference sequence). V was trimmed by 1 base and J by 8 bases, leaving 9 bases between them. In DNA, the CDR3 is TGTGCCAGCAGTTTATTTGGGGAAGATGAGCAGTTCTTC. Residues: CASSLFGEDEQFF.

CDR3 DNA: TGCGCCAGCAGCTCCATACTCGAGACAGGGAACTACGAGCAGTACTTC. Amino acids: CASSSILETGNYEQYF. The chain couples TRBV5-1 to TRBJ2-7, with 7 positions matching TRBD1. Germline V gives CDR1 SGHRS, CDR2 YFSETQ. The V segment lost 3 bases and the J segment 3 bases; nucleotides outside the gene matches: 12. This CDR3 contains 16 residues.

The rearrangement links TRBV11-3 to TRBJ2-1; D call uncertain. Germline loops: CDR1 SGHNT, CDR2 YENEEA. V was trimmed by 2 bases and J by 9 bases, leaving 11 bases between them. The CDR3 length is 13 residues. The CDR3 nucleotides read TGTGCCAGCAGCTTAAACGAGGTGGGTGAGCAGTTCTTC. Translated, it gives CASSLNEVGEQFF.

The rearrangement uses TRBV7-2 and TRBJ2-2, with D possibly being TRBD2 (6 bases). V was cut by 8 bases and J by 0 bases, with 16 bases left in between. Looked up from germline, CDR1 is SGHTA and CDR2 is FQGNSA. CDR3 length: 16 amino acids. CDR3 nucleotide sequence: TGTGCCAGCTTTAAACCTGCGGGACCGAACACCGGGGAGCTGTTTTTT. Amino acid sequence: CASFKPAGPNTGELFF. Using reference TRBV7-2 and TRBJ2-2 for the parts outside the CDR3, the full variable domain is GAGVSQSPSNKVTEKGKDVELRCDPISGHTALYWYRQSLGQGLEFLIYFQGNSAPDKSGLPSDRFSAERTGGSVSTLTIQRTQQEDSAVYLCASFKPAGPNTGELFFGEGSRLTVL.

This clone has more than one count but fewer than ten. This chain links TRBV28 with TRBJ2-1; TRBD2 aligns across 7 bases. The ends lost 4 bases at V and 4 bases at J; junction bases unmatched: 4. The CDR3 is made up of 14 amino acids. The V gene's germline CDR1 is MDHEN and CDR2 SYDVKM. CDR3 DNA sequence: TGTGCCAGCAGTTACAGCGGGACTTACAATGAGCAGTTCTTC. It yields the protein CASSYSGTYNEQFF.

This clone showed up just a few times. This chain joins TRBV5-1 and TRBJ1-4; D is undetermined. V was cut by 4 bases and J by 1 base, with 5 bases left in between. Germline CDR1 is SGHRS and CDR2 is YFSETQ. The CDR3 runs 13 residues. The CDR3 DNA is TGCGCCAGCAGCGGAGAAACTAATGAAAAACTGTTTTTT. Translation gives CASSGETNEKLFF.

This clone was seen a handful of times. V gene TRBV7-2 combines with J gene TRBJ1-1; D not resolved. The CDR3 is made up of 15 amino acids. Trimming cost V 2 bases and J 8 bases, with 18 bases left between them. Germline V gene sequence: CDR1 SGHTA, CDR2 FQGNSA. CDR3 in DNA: TGTGCCAGCAGCTTATTGGGGATTGGTGCCGGAGAAGCTTTCTTT. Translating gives CASSLLGIGAGEAFF.

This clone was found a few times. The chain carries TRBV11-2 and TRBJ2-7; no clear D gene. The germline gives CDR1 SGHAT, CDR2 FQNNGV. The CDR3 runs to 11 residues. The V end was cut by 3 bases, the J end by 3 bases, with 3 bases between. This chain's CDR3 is CASSFYYEQYF. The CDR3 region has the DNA TGTGCCAGCAGCTTTTACTACGAGCAGTACTTC. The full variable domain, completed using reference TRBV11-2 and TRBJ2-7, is EAGVAQSPRYKIIEKRQSVAFWCNPISGHATLYWYQQILGQGPKLLIQFQNNGVVDDSQLPKDRFSAERLKGVDSTLKIQPAKLEDSAVYLCASSFYYEQYFGPGTRLTVT.

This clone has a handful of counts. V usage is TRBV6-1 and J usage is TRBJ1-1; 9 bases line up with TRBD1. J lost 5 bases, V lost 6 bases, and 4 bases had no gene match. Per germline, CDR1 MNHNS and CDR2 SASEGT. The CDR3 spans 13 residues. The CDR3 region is CASRPDRGTEAFF. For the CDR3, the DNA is TGTGCCAGCAGACCCGACAGGGGGACTGAAGCTTTCTTT.